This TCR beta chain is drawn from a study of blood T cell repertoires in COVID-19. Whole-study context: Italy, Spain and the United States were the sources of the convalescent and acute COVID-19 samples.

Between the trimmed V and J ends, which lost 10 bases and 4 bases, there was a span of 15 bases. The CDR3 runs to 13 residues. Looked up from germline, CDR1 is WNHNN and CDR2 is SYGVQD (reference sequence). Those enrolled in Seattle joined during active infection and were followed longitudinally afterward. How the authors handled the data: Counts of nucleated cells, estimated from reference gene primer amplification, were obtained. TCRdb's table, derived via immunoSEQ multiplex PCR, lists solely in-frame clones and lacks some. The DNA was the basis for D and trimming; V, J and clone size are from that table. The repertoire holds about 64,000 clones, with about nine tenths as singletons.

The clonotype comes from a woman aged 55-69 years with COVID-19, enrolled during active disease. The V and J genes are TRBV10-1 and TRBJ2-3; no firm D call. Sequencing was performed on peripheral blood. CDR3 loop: CATALRSSDTQYF. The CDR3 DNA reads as TGCGCCACCGCGCTACGATCTTCAGATACGCAGTATTTT.